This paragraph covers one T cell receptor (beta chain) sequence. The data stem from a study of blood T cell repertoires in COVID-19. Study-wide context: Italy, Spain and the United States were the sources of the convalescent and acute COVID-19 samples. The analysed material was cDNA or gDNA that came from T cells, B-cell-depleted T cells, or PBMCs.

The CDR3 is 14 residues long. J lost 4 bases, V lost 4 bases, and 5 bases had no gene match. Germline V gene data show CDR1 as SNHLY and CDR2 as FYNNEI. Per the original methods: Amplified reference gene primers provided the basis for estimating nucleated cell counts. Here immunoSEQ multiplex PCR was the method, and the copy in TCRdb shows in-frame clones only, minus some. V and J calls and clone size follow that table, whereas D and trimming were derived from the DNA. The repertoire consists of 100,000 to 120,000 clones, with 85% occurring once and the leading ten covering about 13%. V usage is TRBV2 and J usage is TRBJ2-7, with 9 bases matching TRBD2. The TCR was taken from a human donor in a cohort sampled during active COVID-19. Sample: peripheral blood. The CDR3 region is CASSGLAVVYEQYF. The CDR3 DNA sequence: TGTGCCAGCAGTGGACTAGCGGTTGTTTACGAGCAGTACTTC. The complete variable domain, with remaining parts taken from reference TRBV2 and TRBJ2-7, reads EPEVTQTPSHQVTQMGQEVILRCVPISNHLYFYWYRQILGQKVEFLVSFYNNEISEKSEIFDDQFSVERPDGSNFTLKIRSTKLEDSAMYFCASSGLAVVYEQYFGPGTRLTVT.